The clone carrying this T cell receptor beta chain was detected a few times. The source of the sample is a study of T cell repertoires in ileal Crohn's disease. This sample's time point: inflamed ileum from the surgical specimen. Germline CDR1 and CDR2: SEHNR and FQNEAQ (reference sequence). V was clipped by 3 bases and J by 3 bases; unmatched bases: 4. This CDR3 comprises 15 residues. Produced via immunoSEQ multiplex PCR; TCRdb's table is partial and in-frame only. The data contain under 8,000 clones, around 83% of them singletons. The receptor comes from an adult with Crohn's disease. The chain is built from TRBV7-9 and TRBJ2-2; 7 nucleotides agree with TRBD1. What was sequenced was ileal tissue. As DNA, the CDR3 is TGTGCCAGCAGCTTGAGACAGGGCTACACCGGGGAGCTGTTTTTT. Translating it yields CASSLRQGYTGELFF.